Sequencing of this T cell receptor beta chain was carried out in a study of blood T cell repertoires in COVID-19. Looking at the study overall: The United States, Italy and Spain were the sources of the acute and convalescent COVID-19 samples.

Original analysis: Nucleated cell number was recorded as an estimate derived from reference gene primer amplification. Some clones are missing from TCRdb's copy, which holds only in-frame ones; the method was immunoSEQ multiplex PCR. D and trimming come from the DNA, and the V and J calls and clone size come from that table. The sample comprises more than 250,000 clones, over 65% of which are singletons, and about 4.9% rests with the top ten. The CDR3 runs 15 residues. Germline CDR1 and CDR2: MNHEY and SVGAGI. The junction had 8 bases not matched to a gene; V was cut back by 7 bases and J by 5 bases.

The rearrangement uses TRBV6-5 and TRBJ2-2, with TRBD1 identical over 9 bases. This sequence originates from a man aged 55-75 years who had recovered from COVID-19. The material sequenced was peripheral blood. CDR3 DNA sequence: TGTGCCAGCAACCGGGACAGGGCGTGGACCGGGGAGCTGTTTTTT. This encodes CASNRDRAWTGELFF.